This T cell receptor (beta chain) was identified in a study of T cell responses to AZD1222 COVID-19 vaccine. Broader study findings: Repertoires in all cases were sampled only once the peak T cell response had passed. Most donors were white British and more were female, and clonal diversity was possibly underestimated. Nearly half of spike-specific TCRs reportedly go after variant regions that carry no mutations.

Note on this clone: Its antigen is still unknown.

Assay used: immunoSEQ multiplex PCR; TCRdb lists only in-frame clones, some missing. Found here are approximately 150,000 clones, 92% of them singletons; the top ten hold over 1.3%. The sample here was peripheral blood, taken on day 0 of AZD1222 vaccination. The sequence came from an adult in good health.

CDR3 sequence: CASSRDSPTNEKLFF. CDR3 sequence (DNA): TGTGCCAGCAGCCGGGACAGTCCAACTAATGAAAAACTGTTTTTT. This chain joins TRBV25-1 and TRBJ1-4; 7 bases agree with TRBD1. J lost 0 bases, V lost 6 bases, and 4 bases had no gene match. This CDR3 has 15 amino acids. Germline V CDR1 and CDR2: MGHDK, SYGVNS.